These 8 T cell receptor beta chains were all obtained from the same sample, sequenced in a study of T cells in Graves' hyperthyroidism and ophthalmopathy. The TCR beta CDR3 regions underwent amplification using RNA transcripts as the source. The HTBI set primed first-round TCR CDR3 RT-PCR. TCRdb passed the multiplex PCR reads through MiXCR, listing each CDR3 protein once. The profile shows 550,000 to 850,000 distinct CDR3 sequences, about 17% of them singletons. The sample consisted of blood. The source of these receptors is a woman aged 45-60 years with Graves' hyperthyroidism that later progressed to Graves' ophthalmopathy.

This clonotype has ten or more counts. The chain couples TRBV3-1 to TRBJ1-6, with 8 bases that match TRBD1. Germline V gives CDR1 LGHDT, CDR2 YNNKEL (reference sequence). This CDR3 has 16 amino acids. Trimming at V came to 3 bases and at J to 5 bases, leaving 6 bases not matched to a gene. The CDR3: CASSQADRGNNSPLHF. CDR3 nucleotide sequence: TGTGCCAGCAGCCAGGCCGACAGGGGAAATAATTCACCCCTCCACTTT.

At least ten counts were recorded for this clonotype. This chain links TRBV6-2 or TRBV6-3 with TRBJ2-7; D gene ambiguous. With 2 bases removed from V and 7 bases from J, the gap between germline ends came to 15 bases. Germline V lookup: CDR1 MNHEY, CDR2 SVGEGT. The CDR3 consists of 14 residues. The CDR3 DNA reads TGTGCCAGCAGTTACATGACTGGGAATGGGGAGCAGTACTTC. The encoded protein is CASSYMTGNGEQYF.

This clonotype occurred many times. The V gene is TRBV11-3, the J gene TRBJ2-1, with 9 bases matching TRBD2. With V trimmed by 1 base and J by 5 bases, 6 bases remained unmatched. CDR3 length: 16 amino acids. CDR1 SGHNT and CDR2 YENEEA come from the germline V gene. As DNA, the CDR3 is TGTGCCAGCAGCTTAGTGCGGGGGGGTCTCCACAATGAGCAGTTCTTC. It encodes CASSLVRGGLHNEQFF.

Concerning this clonotype itself: A junction end diverges from the germline sequence, so it may reflect a read error. The chain recombines TRBV6-2 or TRBV6-3 with TRBJ2-7, with TRBD1 identical over 9 bases. Germline-derived CDR1 and CDR2 are MNHEY and SVGEGT. This CDR3 contains 15 residues. The CDR3 loop is CASSLGQGNGYGQYF. The CDR3 DNA reads as TGTGCCAGCAGCCTAGGACAGGGGAATGGGTACGGGCAGTACTTC.

This clonotype was counted between two and nine times. This chain links TRBV12-3 or TRBV12-4 with TRBJ1-5; D ambiguous. The length of the CDR3 is 13 residues. V shed 7 bases and J shed 6 bases, with 13 bases lying between them. The CDR3, as DNA: TGTGCCAGCACCCCTTCAGTGGCTCAGCCCCAGCATTTT. Its protein is CASTPSVAQPQHF.

The CDR3 DNA sequence: TGTGCCAGCAGCCAAGGTCGGTGGGGCCCGGCAGATACGCAGTATTTT. It encodes CASSQGRWGPADTQYF. The rearrangement joins TRBV3-1 to TRBJ2-3, with D tentatively TRBD1 (5 bases). The germline V gene encodes CDR1 LGHDT and CDR2 YNNKEL (reference sequence). V lost 1 base and J lost 4, with 15 bases in between. The CDR3 sequence is 16 residues long.

This clonotype was observed a handful of times. The V and J genes are TRBV12-3 or TRBV12-4 and TRBJ1-1; no reliable D call. The CDR3 contains 15 residues. Trimming took 7 bases from V and 0 from J, leaving 15 bases between them. The CDR3 protein is CASNLRATMNTEAFF. CDR3 DNA sequence: TGTGCCAGCAACCTGCGGGCAACTATGAACACTGAAGCTTTCTTT.

The sample holds a few counts of this clonotype. The chain employs TRBV6-1 and TRBJ1-1; no definite D call. The CDR3 consists of 16 residues. The V end lost 2 bases, the J end lost 7 bases, and 20 bases lay between the germline ends. Per the germline V gene, CDR1 is MNHNS and CDR2 is SASEGT. DNA for the CDR3: TGTGCCAGCAGTGAATTCGGTTCGATGGAGGGCGGTGAAGCTTTCTTT. Its protein product is CASSEFGSMEGGEAFF.